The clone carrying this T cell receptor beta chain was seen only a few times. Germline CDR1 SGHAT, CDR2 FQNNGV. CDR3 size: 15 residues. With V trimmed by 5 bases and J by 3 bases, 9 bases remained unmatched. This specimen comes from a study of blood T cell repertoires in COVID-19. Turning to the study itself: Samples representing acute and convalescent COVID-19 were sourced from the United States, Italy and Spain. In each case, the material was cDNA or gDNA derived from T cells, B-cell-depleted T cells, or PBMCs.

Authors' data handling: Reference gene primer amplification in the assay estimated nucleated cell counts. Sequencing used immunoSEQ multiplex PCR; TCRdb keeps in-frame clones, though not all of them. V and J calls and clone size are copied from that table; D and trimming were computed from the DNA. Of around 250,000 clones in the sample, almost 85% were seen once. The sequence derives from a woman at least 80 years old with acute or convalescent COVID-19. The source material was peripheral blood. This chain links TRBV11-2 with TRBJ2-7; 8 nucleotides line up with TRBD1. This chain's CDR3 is CASSTHRGSGYEQYF. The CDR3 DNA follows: TGTGCCAGCAGCACACACAGGGGGTCGGGCTACGAGCAGTACTTC.